Given below is one TCR beta chain in context. Its antigen remains unknown. Only in-frame clones appear in the TCRdb table, and some are missing; sequencing was by immunoSEQ multiplex PCR. The sample records some 61,000 clones, just under 90% being singletons. Trimming took off 5 bases at V and 11 bases at J, with 18 bases between the two ends. Germline V lookup: CDR1 MDHEN, CDR2 SYDVKM. There are 14 residues in the CDR3. Autoimmune disease history or systemic immunosuppression disqualified patients. This sample is part of a study of OX40 agonist ivuxolimab in advanced cancers. Broader study findings: Among expanded peripheral T cells, antigen specificity went undetermined.

This TCR came from an adult with an advanced solid tumor such as melanoma, head and neck, liver or kidney cancer. Sequencing was performed on CD4+ or CD8+ T cells sorted from blood, taken in a trial of the OX40 agonist ivuxolimab. The chain carries TRBV28 and TRBJ1-4; TRBD1 might be the D (5 bases). The CDR3 sequence is CASSTGTPEGKLFF. DNA of the CDR3: TGTGCCAGCAGTACCGGGACCCCCGAGGGGAAACTGTTTTTT.